A selection of T cell receptor beta chains follows, all from one sample in a study of cytomegalovirus exposure and HLA in healthy donors. The table came from immunoSEQ multiplex PCR; TCRdb's copy has only in-frame clones and leaves some out. The repertoire holds 200,000 or so clones, with roughly 80% as singletons. Sequenced material: PBMCs. All receptors derive from a middle-aged man in good health and CMV-seronegative. CDR3s include the opening cysteine and the closing phenylalanine or tryptophan. D genes are given only for firm matches. Size is omitted from some rows. Given values are once, few, many or a class for expanded clones.

j_gene	d_gene	len	abundance	v_gene	CDR3nt	CDR3aa
TRBJ1-2	TRBD1	14	-	TRBV19	TGTGCCAGTAGTCAGGGGGGAGGACTCTATGGCTACACCTTC	CASSQGGGLYGYTF
TRBJ1-1	TRBD1	14	-	TRBV5-6	TGTGCCAGCAGCTTGGCGGACAGGGTTATCGAAGCTTTCTTT	CASSLADRVIEAFF
TRBJ1-6	-	15	-	TRBV25-1	TGTGCCAGCAGGTCCTCAGGGCCCGATAATTCACCCCTCCACTTT	CASRSSGPDNSPLHF
TRBJ1-2	-	13	-	TRBV21-1	TGTGCCAGCTCCAACGACAGGGGACCTGGCTACACCTTC	CASSNDRGPGYTF
TRBJ1-2	TRBD1	13	-	TRBV19	TGTGCCAGTCGCGGACAGGGAGTTTTTGGCTACACCTTC	CASRGQGVFGYTF
TRBJ1-5	TRBD1	15	-	TRBV2	TGTGCCAGCATGCAGACAGGGGGCTTCAATCAGCCCCAGCATTTT	CASMQTGGFNQPQHF
TRBJ1-5	-	15	-	TRBV10-3	TGTGCCATCAGTGAGTCGGGCAGTAGCAATCAGCCCCAGCATTTT	CAISESGSSNQPQHF
TRBJ2-1	-	17	-	TRBV5-1	TGCGCCAGCAGCTCGCGAGGGGGTAGTTCCTCCTACAATGAGCAGTTCTTC	CASSSRGGSSSYNEQFF
TRBJ1-2	TRBD1	18	-	TRBV2	TGTGCCAGCCATTGGGCCCAGACAGGGGACTTCCTTAACTATGGCTACACCTTC	CASHWAQTGDFLNYGYTF
TRBJ1-3	-	12	-	TRBV30	TGTGCCTGGAGTGTGGAGGGAAACACCATATATTTT	CAWSVEGNTIYF
TRBJ1-6	TRBD1	14	-	TRBV10-3	TGTGCCATCAGGACCGGGACAGGGGATTCACCCCTCCACTTT	CAIRTGTGDSPLHF
TRBJ1-3	-	17	-	TRBV4-3	TGCGCCAGCAGCCAAGACCATCCAAGGGGAACTGGAAACACCATATATTTT	CASSQDHPRGTGNTIYF
TRBJ1-2	TRBD1	13	-	TRBV9	TGTGCCAGCATTCACAGGGGGGACTATGGCTACACCTTC	CASIHRGDYGYTF
TRBJ1-6	-	14	few	TRBV6-5	TGTGCCAGCAGTTACACAGGGATGAATTCACCCCTCCACTTT	CASSYTGMNSPLHF
TRBJ1-6	TRBD1	17	-	TRBV9	TGTGCCAGCAGCGGCGCCACAGGGGGCTCCTATAATTCACCCCTCCACTTT	CASSGATGGSYNSPLHF
TRBJ2-7	TRBD1	14	-	TRBV9	TGTGCCAGCAGCCCCCAGACAGGGACCGACGAGCAGTACTTC	CASSPQTGTDEQYF
TRBJ1-4	-	14	-	TRBV27	TGTGCCAGCGCACAGGGCCGGAGTGTAGAAAAACTGTTTTTT	CASAQGRSVEKLFF
TRBJ1-2	TRBD1	14	-	TRBV7-2	TGTGCCAGCAGCTCAAGTGACAGGGGCTATGGCTACACCTTC	CASSSSDRGYGYTF
TRBJ1-1	-	12	-	TRBV29-1	TGCAGCGTTGTGCCGGGGTTGACTGAAGCTTTCTTT	CSVVPGLTEAFF
TRBJ1-3	-	15	-	TRBV11-2	TGTGCCAGCAGCCCGGGGGATTTCTCTGGAAACACCATATATTTT	CASSPGDFSGNTIYF
TRBJ2-7	TRBD1	16	-	TRBV4-1	TGCGCCAGCAGCCAAGCGATCCCAGGGGGAGACTACGAGCAGTACTTC	CASSQAIPGGDYEQYF
TRBJ1-1	TRBD1	13	-	TRBV5-1	TGCGCCAGCAGCAGTACAGGGGTAACTGAAGCTTTCTTT	CASSSTGVTEAFF
TRBJ2-6	-	14	-	TRBV7-9	TGTGCCAGCAGCTTAGCTCTGGGGGCCAACGTCCTGACTTTC	CASSLALGANVLTF
TRBJ1-5	-	17	-	TRBV7-2	TGTGCCAGCAGCTTAGGCGGGGGCAGACTTAGCAATCAGCCCCAGCATTTT	CASSLGGGRLSNQPQHF